Below, one T cell receptor beta chain is given with its context. Its antigen remains unknown. Assay: immunoSEQ multiplex PCR; the TCRdb copy retains only in-frame clones and omits some. The table records about 56,000 clones, 93% of them present only once. In germline, CDR1 is LNHDA, CDR2 SQIVND (reference sequence). Trimming at V came to 1 base and at J to 1 base, leaving 18 bases not matched to a gene. This CDR3 is 21 amino acids long. The sample originates from a study of cytomegalovirus exposure and HLA in healthy donors. Points from the study as a whole: Investigators reported around 150 TCR beta chains as tied to cytomegalovirus. Most sequenced TCRs were rare (though some public TCRs occurred in many donors).

This clonotype was obtained from a woman between 18 and 30 years old in good health and CMV-seropositive. The sample comprised PBMCs. The chain carries TRBV19 and TRBJ2-4, with TRBD1 identical over 8 bases. This CDR3 reads CASSIGSWRTGKLTAKNIQYF. CDR3 sequence (DNA): TGTGCCAGTAGTATAGGGTCGTGGAGGACAGGGAAGCTTACGGCCAAAAACATTCAGTACTTC.